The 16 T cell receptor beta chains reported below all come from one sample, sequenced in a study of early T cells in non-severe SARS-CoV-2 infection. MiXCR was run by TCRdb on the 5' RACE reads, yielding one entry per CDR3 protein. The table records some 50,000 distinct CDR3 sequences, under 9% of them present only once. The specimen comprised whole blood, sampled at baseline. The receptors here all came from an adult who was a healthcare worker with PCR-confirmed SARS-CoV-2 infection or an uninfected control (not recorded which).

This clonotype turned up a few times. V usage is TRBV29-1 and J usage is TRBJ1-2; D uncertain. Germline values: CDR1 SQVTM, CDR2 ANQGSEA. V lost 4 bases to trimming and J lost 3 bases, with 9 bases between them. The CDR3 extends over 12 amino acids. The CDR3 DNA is TGCAGCGTTGCAAGACCGGACTATGGCTACACCTTC. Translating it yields CSVARPDYGYTF.

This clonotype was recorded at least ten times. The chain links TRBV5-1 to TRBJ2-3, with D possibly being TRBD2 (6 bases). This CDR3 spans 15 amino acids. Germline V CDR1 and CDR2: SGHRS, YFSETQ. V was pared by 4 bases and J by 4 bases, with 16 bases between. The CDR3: CASSQPTSYSDTQYF. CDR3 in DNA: TGCGCCAGCAGCCAACCGACTAGTTACTCAGATACGCAGTATTTT.

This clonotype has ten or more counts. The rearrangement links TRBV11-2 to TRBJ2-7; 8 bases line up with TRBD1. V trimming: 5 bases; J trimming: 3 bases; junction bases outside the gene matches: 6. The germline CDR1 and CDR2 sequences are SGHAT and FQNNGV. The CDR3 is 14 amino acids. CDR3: CASSVAGTGYEQYF. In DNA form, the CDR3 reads TGTGCCAGCAGCGTGGCCGGGACAGGCTACGAGCAGTACTTC.

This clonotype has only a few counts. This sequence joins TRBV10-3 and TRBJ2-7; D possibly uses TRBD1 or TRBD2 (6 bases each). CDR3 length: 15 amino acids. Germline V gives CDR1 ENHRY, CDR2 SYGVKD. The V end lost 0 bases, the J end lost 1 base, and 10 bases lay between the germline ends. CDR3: CAISESWRGSYEQYF. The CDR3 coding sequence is TGTGCCATCAGTGAGTCCTGGAGGGGGTCCTACGAGCAGTACTTC.

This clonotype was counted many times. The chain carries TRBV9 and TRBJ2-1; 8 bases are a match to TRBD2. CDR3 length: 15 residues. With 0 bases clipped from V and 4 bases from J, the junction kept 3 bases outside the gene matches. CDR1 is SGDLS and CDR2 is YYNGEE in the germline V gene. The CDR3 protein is CASSVDSGGYNEQFF. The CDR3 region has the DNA TGTGCCAGCAGCGTAGACAGCGGGGGATACAATGAGCAGTTCTTC. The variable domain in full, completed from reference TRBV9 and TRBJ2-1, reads DSGVTQTPKHLITATGQRVTLRCSPRSGDLSVYWYQQSLDQGLQFLIQYYNGEERAKGNILERFSAQQFPDLHSELNLSSLELGDSALYFCASSVDSGGYNEQFFGPGTRLTVL.

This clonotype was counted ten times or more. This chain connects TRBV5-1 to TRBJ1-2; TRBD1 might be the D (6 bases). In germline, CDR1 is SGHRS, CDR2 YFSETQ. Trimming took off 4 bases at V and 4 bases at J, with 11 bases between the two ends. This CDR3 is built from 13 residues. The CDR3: CASSTGQPYGYTF. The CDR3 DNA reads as TGCGCCAGCAGCACCGGACAGCCCTATGGCTACACCTTC.

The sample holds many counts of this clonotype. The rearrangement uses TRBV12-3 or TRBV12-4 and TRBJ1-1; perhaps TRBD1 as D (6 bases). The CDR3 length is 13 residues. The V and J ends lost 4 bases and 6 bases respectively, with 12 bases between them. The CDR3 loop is CASSSPGGPEAFF. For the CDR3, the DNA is TGTGCCAGCAGTTCCCCGGGGGGGCCTGAAGCTTTCTTT.

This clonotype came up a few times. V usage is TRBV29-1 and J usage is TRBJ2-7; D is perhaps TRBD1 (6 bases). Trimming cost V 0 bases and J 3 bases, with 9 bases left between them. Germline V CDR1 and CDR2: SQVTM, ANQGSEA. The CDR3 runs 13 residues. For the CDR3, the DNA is TGCAGCGTTGAAGAGGGGGCCAGCTACGAGCAGTACTTC. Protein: CSVEEGASYEQYF.

This chain's CDR3 is CATRSSRLAGTTDTQYF. The CDR3, as DNA: TGCGCCACGCGTTCGTCAAGACTAGCGGGAACCACAGATACGCAGTATTTT. V and J are TRBV10-2 and TRBJ2-3; 11 bases align to TRBD2. Per the germline V gene, CDR1 is WSHSY and CDR2 is SAAADI. The CDR3 is made up of 17 amino acids. Germline trimming cut 10 bases from V and 2 bases from J; bases unmatched to any gene: 14.

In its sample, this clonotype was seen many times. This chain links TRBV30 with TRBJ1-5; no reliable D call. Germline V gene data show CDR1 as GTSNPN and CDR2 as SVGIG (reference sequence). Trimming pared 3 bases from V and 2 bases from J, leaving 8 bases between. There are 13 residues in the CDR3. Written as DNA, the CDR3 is TGTGCCTGGAGCACGGAAGGCAATCAGCCCCAGCATTTT. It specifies CAWSTEGNQPQHF.

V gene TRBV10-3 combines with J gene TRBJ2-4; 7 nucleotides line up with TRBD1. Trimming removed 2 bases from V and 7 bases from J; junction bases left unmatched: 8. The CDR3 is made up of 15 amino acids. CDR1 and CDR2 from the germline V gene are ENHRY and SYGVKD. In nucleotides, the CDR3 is TGTGCCATCAGTGAGACCCAGACAGGGAGTAACATTCAGTACTTC. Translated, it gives CAISETQTGSNIQYF.

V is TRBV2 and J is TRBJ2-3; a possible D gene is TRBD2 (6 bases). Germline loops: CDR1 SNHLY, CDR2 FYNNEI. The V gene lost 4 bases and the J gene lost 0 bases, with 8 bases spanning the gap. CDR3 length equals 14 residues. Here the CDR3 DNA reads TGTGCCAGCAGTGGCGGGGTCAGCACAGATACGCAGTATTTT. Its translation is CASSGGVSTDTQYF.

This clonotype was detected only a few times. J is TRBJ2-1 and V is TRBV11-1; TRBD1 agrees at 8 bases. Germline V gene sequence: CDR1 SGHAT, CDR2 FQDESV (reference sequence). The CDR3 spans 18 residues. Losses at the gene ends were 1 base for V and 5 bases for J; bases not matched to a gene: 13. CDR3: CASSLGQGISGPHNEQFF. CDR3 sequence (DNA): TGTGCCAGCAGCTTAGGACAGGGGATCAGCGGGCCACACAATGAGCAGTTCTTC.

The CDR3 protein is CASSATGTYEQYF. The CDR3 bases are TGTGCCAGCAGCGCGACGGGAACCTACGAGCAGTACTTC. The gene calls are TRBV3-1 and TRBJ2-7; D is possibly TRBD2 (5 bases). Per germline, CDR1 LGHDT and CDR2 YNNKEL (reference sequence). The CDR3 sequence is 13 residues long. Trimming stripped 5 bases from V and 2 bases from J, with 10 bases between.

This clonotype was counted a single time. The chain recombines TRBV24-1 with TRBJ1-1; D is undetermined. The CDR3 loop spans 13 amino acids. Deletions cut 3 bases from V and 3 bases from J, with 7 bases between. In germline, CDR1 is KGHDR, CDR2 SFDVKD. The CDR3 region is CATSDRRDTEAFF. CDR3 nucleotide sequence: TGTGCCACCAGTGATAGGAGAGACACTGAAGCTTTCTTT.

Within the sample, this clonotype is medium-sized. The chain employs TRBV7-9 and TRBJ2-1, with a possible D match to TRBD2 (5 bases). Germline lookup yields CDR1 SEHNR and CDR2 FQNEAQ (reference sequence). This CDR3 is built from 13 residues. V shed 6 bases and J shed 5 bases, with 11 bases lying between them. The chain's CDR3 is CASSEGANNEQFF. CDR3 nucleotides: TGTGCCAGCAGTGAGGGAGCGAACAATGAGCAGTTCTTC.